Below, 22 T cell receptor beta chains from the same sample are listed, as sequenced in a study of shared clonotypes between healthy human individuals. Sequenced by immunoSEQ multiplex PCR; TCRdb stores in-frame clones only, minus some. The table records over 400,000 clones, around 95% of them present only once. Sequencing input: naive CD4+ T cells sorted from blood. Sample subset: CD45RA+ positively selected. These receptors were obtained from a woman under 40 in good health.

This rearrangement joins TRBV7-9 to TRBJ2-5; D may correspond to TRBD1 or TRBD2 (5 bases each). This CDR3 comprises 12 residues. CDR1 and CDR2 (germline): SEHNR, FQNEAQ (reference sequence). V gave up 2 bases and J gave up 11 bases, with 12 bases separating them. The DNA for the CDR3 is TGTGCCAGCAGCTTATGGGTAGGGGAGCAGTACTTC. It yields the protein CASSLWVGEQYF.

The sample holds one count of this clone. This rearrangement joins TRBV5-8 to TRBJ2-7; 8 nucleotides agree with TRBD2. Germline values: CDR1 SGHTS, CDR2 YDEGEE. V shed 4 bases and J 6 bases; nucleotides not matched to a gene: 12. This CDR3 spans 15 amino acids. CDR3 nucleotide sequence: TGTGCCAGCAGCGCGCCGGGCGGGGGGAAGGCCGAGCAGTACTTC. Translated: CASSAPGGGKAEQYF.

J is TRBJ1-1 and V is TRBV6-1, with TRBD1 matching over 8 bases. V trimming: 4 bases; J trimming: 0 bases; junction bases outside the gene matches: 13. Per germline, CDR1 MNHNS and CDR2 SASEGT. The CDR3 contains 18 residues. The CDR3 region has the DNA TGTGCCAGCAGTGCTCTTTTCGCAGGGGGCTTTATGAACACTGAAGCTTTCTTT. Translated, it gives CASSALFAGGFMNTEAFF.

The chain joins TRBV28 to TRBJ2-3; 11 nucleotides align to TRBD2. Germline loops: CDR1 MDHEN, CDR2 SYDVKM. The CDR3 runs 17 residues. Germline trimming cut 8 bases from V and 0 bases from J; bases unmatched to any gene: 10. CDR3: CASEGTSGYSSTDTQYF. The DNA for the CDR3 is TGTGCCAGCGAGGGGACTAGCGGATACTCTAGCACAGATACGCAGTATTTT. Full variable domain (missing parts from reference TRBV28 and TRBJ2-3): DVKVTQSSRYLVKRTGEKVFLECVQDMDHENMFWYRQDPGLGLRLIYFSYDVKMKEKGDIPEGYSVSREKKERFSLILESASTNQTSMYLCASEGTSGYSSTDTQYFGPGTRLTVL.

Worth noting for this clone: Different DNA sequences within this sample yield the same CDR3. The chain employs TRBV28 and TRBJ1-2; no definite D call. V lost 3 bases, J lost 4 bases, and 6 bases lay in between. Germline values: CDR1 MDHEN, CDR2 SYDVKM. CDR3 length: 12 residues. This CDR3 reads CASSFQAYGYTF. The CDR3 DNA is TGTGCCAGCAGTTTTCAAGCCTATGGCTACACCTTC.

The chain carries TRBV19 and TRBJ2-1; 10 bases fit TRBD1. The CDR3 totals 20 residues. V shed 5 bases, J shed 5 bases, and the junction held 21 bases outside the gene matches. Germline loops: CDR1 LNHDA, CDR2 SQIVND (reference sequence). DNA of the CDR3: TGTGCCAGTAGTCCAAGGGGGTCTTTCTTGGGACAGGGGAACAACAATGAGCAGTTCTTC. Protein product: CASSPRGSFLGQGNNNEQFF.

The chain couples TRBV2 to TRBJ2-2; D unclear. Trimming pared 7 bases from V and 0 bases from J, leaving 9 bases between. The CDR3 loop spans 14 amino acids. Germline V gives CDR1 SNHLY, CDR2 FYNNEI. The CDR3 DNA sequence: TGTGCCAGCATCCTCCTATCGAACACCGGGGAGCTGTTTTTT. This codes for CASILLSNTGELFF.

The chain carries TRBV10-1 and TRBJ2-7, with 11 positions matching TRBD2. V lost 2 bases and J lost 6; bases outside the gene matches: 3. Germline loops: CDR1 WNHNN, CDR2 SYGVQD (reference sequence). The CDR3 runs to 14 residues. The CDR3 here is CASSEGLAGGEQYF. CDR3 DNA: TGCGCCAGCAGTGAGGGCCTAGCGGGAGGCGAGCAGTACTTC.

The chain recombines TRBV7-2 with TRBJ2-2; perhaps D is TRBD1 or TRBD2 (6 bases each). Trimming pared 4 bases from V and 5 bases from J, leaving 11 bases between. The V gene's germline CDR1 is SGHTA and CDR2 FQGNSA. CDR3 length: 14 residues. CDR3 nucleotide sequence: TGTGCCAGCAGCTATCAAGGGGGGACCGGGGAGCTGTTTTTT. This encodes CASSYQGGTGELFF.

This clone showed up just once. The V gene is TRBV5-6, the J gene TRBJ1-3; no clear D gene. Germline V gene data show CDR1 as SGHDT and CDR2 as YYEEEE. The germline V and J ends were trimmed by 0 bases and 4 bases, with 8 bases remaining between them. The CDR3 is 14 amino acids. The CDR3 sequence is CASSLVGVGNTIYF. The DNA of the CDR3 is TGTGCCAGCAGCTTGGTCGGCGTCGGAAACACCATATATTTT.

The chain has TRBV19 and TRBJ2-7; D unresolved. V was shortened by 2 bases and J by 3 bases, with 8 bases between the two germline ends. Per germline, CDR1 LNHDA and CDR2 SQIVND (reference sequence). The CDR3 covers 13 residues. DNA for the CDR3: TGTGCCAGTAGTATAACGACACGCTACGAGCAGTACTTC. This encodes CASSITTRYEQYF. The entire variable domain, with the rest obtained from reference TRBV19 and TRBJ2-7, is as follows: DGGITQSPKYLFRKEGQNVTLSCEQNLNHDAMYWYRQDPGQGLRLIYYSQIVNDFQKGDIAEGYSVSREKKESFPLTVTSAQKNPTAFYLCASSITTRYEQYFGPGTRLTVT.

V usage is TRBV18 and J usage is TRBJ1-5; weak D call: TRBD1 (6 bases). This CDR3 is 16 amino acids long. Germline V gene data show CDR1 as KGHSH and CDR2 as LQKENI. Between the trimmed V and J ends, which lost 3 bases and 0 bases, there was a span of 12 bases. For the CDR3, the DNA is TGTGCCAGCTCACCGTTCGAGGGGGATAGCAATCAGCCCCAGCATTTT. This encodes CASSPFEGDSNQPQHF.

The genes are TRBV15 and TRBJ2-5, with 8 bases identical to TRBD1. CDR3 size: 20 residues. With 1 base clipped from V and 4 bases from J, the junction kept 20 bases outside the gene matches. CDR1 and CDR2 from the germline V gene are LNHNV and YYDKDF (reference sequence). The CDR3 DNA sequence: TGTGCCACCAGCAGAGGGACGACAGGGGCCCCAGTCTTTCTCAGAGAGACCCAGTACTTC. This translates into CATSRGTTGAPVFLRETQYF.

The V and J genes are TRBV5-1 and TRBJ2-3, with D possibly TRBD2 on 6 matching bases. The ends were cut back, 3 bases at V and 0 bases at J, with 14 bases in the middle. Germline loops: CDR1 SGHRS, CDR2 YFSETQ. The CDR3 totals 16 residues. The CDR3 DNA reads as TGCGCCAGCAGCTCCTTCGCGGGAAGTAGCACAGATACGCAGTATTTT. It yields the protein CASSSFAGSSTDTQYF.

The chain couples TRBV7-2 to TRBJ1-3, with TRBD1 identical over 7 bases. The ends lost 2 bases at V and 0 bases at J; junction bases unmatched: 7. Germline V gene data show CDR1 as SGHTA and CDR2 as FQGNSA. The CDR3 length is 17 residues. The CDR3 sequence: CASSLTTTGSSGNTIYF. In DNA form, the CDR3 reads TGTGCCAGCAGCTTAACCACGACAGGGAGCTCTGGAAACACCATATATTTT.

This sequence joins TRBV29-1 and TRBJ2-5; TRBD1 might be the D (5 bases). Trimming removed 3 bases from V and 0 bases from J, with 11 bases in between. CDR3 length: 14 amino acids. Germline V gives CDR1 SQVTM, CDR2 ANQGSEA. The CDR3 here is CSVEPETDQETQYF. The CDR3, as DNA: TGCAGCGTTGAGCCCGAGACAGACCAAGAGACCCAGTACTTC.

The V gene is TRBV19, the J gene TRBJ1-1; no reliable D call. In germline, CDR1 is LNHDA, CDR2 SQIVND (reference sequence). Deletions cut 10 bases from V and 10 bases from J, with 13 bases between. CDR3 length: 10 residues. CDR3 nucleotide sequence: TGTGCCACCCTCGGCCTGCGAGCTTTCTTT. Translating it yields CATLGLRAFF.

The CDR3 nucleotides read TGTGCCAGCAGCTTGGGGTTCCAAAACACCGGGGAGCTGTTTTTT. Its protein product is CASSLGFQNTGELFF. The chain carries TRBV5-6 and TRBJ2-2; no clear D gene. Germline CDR1 reads SGHDT; CDR2 reads YYEEEE. The CDR3 spans 15 residues. The germline V and J ends were trimmed by 0 bases and 2 bases, with 8 bases remaining between them.

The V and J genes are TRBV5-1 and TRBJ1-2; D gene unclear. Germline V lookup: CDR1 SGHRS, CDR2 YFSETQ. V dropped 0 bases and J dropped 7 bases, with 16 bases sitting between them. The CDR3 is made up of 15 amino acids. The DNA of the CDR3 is TGCGCCAGCAGCTTGGAAGGCAGGCTAAGGAGTGGCTACACCTTC. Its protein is CASSLEGRLRSGYTF.

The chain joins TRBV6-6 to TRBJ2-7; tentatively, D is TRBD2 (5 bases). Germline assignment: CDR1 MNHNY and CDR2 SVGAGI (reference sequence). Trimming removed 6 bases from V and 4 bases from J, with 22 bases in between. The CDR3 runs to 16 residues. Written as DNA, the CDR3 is TGTGCCAGCAGAACCGACTCGCGGGCGCCGGGGTACGAGCAGTACTTC. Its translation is CASRTDSRAPGYEQYF.

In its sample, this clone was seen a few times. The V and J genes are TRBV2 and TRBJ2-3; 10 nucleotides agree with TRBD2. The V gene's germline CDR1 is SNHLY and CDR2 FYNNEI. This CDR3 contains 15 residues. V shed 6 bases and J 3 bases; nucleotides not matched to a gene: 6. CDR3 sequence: CASRIAGGPTDTQYF. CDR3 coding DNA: TGTGCCAGCAGAATAGCGGGAGGACCGACAGATACGCAGTATTTT.

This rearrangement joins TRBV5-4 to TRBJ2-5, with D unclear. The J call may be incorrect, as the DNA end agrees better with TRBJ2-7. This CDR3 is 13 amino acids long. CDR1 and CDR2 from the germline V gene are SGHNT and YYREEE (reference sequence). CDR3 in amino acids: CASSFPATYEQYF. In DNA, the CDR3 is TGTGCCAGCAGCTTCCCAGCTACCTACGAGCAGTACTTC.